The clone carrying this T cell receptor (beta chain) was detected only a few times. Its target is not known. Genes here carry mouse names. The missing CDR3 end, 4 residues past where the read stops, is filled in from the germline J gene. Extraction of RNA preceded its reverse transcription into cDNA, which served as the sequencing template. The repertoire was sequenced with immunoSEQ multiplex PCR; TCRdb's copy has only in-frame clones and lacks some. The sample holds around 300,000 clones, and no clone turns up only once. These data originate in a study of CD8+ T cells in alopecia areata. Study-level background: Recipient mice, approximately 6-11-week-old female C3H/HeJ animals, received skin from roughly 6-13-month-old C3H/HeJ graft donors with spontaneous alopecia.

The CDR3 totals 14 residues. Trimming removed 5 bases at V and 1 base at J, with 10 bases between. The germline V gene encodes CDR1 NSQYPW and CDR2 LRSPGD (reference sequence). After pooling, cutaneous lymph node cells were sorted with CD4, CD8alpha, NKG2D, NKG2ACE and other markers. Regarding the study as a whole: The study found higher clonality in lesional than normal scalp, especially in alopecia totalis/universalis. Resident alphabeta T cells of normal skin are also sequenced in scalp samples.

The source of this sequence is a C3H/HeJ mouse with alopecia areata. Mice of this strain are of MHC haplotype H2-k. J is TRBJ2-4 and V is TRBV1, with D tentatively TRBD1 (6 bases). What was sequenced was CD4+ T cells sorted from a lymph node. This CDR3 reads CTCSSQGRQNTLYF. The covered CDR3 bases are TGCACCTGCAGTTCTCAGGGGCGTCAAAAC.